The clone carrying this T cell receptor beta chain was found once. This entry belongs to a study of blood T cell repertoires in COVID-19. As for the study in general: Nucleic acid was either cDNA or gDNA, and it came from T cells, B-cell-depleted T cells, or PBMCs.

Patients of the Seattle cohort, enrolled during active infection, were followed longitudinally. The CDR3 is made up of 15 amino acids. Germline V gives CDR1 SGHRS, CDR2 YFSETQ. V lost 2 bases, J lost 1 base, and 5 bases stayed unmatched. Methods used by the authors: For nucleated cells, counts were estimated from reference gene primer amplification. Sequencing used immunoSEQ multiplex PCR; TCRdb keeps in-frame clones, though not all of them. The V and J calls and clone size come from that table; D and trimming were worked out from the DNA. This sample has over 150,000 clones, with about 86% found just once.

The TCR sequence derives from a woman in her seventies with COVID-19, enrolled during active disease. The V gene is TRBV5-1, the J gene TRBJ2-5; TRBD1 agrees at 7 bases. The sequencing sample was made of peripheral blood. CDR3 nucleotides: TGCGCCAGCAGCTTTATCGACAGGGCCCAAGAGACCCAGTACTTC. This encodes CASSFIDRAQETQYF.